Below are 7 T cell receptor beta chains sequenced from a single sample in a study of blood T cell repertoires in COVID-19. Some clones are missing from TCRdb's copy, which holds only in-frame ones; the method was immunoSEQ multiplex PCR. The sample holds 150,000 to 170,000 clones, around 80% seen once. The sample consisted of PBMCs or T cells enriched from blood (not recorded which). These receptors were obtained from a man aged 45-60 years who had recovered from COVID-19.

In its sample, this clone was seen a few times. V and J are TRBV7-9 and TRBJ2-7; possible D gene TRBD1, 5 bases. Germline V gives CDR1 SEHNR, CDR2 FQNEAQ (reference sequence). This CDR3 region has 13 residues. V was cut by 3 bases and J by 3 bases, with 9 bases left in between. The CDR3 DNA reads TGTGCCAGCAGCTTTGACAGCTACTACGAGCAGTACTTC. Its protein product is CASSFDSYYEQYF.

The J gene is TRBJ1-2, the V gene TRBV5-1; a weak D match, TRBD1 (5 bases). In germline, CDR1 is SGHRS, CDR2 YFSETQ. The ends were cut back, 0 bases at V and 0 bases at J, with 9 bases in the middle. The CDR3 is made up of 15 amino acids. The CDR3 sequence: CASSLEAGTNYGYTF. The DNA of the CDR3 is TGCGCCAGCAGCTTGGAGGCAGGGACTAACTATGGCTACACCTTC.

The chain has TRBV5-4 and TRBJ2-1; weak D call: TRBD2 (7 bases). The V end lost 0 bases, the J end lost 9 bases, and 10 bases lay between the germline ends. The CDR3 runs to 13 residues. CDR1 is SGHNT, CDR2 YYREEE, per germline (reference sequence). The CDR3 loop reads CASSLGEGGEQFF. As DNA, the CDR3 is TGTGCCAGCAGCTTGGGGGAGGGGGGTGAGCAGTTCTTC.

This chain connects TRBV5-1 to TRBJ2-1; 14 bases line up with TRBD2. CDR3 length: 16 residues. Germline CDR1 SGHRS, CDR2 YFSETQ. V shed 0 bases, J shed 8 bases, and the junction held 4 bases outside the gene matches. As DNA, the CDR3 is TGCGCCAGCAGCTTGGGACTAGCGGGGGGGCCCCATGAGCAGTTCTTC. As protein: CASSLGLAGGPHEQFF.

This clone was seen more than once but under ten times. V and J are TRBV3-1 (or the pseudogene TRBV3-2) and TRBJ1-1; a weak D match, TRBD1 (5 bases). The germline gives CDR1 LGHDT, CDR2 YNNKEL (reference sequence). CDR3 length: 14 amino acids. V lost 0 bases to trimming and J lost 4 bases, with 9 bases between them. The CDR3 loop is CASSQDGGTTEAFF. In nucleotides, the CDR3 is TGTGCCAGCAGCCAAGATGGAGGGACCACTGAAGCTTTCTTT.

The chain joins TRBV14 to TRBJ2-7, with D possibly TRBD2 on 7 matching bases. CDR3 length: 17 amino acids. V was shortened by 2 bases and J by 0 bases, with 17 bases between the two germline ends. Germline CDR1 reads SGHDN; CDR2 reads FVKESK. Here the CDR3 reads CASSQSSGGLLSYEQYF. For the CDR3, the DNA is TGTGCCAGCAGCCAATCGTCCGGGGGGCTACTCTCCTACGAGCAGTACTTC.

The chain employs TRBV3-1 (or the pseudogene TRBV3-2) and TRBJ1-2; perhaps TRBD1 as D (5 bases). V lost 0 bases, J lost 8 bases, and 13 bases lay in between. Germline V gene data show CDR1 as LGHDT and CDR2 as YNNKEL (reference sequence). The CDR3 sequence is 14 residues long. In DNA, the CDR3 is TGTGCCAGCAGCCAAGAAAGGAGGGGCCGGGGCTACACCTTC. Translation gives CASSQERRGRGYTF.